These 5 T cell receptor beta chains were sequenced from one sample in a study of blood T cell repertoires in COVID-19. TCRdb keeps only in-frame clones here, not all; method: immunoSEQ multiplex PCR. The data contain some 290,000 clones, roughly nine tenths of them singletons. Sequenced material: peripheral blood. These receptors came from a woman aged 25 to 39 with COVID-19, enrolled during active disease.

The chain couples TRBV19 to TRBJ2-1, with 16 bases lining up with TRBD2. CDR1 LNHDA and CDR2 SQIVND come from the germline V gene (reference sequence). There are 17 residues in the CDR3. Germline trimming cut 5 bases from V and 8 bases from J; bases unmatched to any gene: 9. CDR3 protein: CASSPGTSGGASYEQFF. The CDR3 DNA is TGTGCCAGTAGTCCCGGGACTAGCGGGGGGGCTAGTTATGAGCAGTTCTTC.

V gene TRBV9 combines with J gene TRBJ1-5; possible D gene TRBD1, 5 bases. This CDR3 region has 15 residues. The V end was cut by 4 bases, the J end by 0 bases, with 11 bases between. The germline gives CDR1 SGDLS, CDR2 YYNGEE. The CDR3 region has the DNA TGTGCCAGCAGCCCCGACAGATATAGCAATCAGCCCCAGCATTTT. This codes for CASSPDRYSNQPQHF.

V usage is TRBV5-6 and J usage is TRBJ1-1, with D hard to call. Germline-derived CDR1 and CDR2 are SGHDT and YYEEEE. This CDR3 has 13 amino acids. V was trimmed by 0 bases and J by 8 bases, leaving 11 bases between them. CDR3 amino acids: CASSLAKPGEAFF. DNA for the CDR3: TGTGCCAGCAGCTTGGCCAAGCCGGGGGAAGCTTTCTTT.

J is TRBJ2-3 and V is TRBV5-1; 7 nucleotides match TRBD2. This CDR3 is 13 amino acids long. Germline V CDR1 and CDR2: SGHRS, YFSETQ. The trim removed 5 bases at V and 4 bases at J, leaving 4 bases unmatched. The CDR3 loop reads CASRSGVADTQYF. CDR3 DNA sequence: TGCGCCAGCAGGAGCGGGGTGGCAGATACGCAGTATTTT.

This sequence joins TRBV10-2 and TRBJ1-1, with no clear D. Trimming removed 2 bases at V and 1 base at J, with 11 bases between. The germline V gene has CDR1 WSHSY and CDR2 SAAADI. The length of the CDR3 is 15 residues. The CDR3 sequence is CASSEPFSGNTEAFF. Written as DNA, the CDR3 is TGCGCCAGCAGTGAGCCCTTTTCCGGGAACACTGAAGCTTTCTTT.